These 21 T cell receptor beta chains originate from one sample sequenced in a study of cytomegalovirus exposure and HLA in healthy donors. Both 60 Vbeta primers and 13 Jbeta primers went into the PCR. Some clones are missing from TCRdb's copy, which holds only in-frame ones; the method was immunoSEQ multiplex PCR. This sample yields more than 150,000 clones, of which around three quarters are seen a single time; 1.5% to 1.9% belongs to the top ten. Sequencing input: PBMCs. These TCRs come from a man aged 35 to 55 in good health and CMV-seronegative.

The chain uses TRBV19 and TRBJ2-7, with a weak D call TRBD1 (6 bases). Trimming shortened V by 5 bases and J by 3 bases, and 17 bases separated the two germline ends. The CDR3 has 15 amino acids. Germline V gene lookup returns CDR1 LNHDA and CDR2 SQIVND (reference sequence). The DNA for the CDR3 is TGTGCCAGTAGTTGGGTCCAGGGGCAGCTCTACGAGCAGTACTTC. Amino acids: CASSWVQGQLYEQYF.

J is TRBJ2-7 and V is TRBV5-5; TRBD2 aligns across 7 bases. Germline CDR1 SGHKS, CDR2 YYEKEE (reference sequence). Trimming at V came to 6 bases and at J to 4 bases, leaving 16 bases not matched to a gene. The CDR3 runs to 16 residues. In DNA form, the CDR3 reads TGTGCCAGCAAACTGGGAGGGGCTTCGACCTTTTACGAGCAGTACTTC. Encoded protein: CASKLGGASTFYEQYF.

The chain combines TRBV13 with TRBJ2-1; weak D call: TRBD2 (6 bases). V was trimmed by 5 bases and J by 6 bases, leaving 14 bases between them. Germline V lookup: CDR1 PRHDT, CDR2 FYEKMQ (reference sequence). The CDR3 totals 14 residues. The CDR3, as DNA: TGTGCCAGCAGCATCCCAGGGACTTCCAATGAGCAGTTCTTC. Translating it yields CASSIPGTSNEQFF.

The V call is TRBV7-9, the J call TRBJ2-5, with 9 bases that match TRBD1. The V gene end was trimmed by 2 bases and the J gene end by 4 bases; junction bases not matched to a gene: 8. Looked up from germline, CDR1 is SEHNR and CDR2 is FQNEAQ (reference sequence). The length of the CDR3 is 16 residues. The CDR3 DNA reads TGTGCCAGCAGCTTAAGGGGACAGGGAGTGTTAGAGACCCAGTACTTC. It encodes CASSLRGQGVLETQYF.

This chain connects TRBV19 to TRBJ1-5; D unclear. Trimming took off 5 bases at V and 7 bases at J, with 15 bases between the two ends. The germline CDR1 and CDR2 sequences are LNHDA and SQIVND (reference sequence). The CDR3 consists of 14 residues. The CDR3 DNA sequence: TGTGCCAGTAGTTCCGGGAGCCGCGACCAGCCCCAGCATTTT. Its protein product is CASSSGSRDQPQHF.

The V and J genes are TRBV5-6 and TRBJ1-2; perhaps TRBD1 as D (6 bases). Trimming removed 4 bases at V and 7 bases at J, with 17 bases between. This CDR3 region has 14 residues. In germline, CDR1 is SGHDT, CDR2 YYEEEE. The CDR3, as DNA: TGTGCCAGCAGCCAAGACAGGTTTGTGGTTGGCTACACCTTC. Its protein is CASSQDRFVVGYTF.

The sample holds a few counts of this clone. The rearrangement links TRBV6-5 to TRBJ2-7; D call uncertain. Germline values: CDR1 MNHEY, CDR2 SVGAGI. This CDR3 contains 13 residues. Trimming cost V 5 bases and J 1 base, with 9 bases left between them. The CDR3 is CASSAPGSYEQYF. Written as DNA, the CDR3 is TGTGCCAGCAGTGCCCCGGGTTCCTACGAGCAGTACTTC.

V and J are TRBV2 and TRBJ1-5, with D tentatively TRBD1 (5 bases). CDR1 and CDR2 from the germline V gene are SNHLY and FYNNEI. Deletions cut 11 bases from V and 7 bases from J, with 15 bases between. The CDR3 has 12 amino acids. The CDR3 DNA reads TGTGCCGGGAGGGGCAACGGGCAGCCCCAGCATTTT. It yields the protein CAGRGNGQPQHF.

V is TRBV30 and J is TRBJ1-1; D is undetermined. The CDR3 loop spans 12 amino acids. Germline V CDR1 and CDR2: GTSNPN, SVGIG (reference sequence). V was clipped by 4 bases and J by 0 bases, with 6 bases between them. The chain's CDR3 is CAWTVMNTEAFF. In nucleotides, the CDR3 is TGTGCCTGGACAGTCATGAACACTGAAGCTTTCTTT.

DNA for the CDR3: TGTGCCAGCAGCCCGGACAGCAATTCACCCCTCCACTTT. The encoded protein is CASSPDSNSPLHF. The chain employs TRBV2 and TRBJ1-6; weak D call: TRBD1 (6 bases). Trimming left V 6 bases short and J 7 bases short, with 10 bases between. This CDR3 has 13 residues. Germline V gives CDR1 SNHLY, CDR2 FYNNEI.

The CDR3 sequence: CASSPSPSSGNYEQYF. For the CDR3, the DNA is TGTGCCAGCAGCCCTTCTCCCTCTAGCGGGAACTACGAGCAGTACTTC. The chain is built from TRBV4-2 and TRBJ2-7; TRBD2 matches 9 bases. The length of the CDR3 is 16 residues. The V gene's germline CDR1 is LGHNA and CDR2 YNFKEQ. V lost 4 bases to trimming and J lost 3 bases; unmatched junction nucleotides: 10.

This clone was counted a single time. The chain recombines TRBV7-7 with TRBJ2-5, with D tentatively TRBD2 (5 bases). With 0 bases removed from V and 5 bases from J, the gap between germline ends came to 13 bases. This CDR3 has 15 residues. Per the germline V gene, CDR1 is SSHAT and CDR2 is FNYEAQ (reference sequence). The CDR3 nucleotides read TGTGCCAGCAGCTTAGCGGGTGGACGAGGGGAGACCCAGTACTTC. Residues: CASSLAGGRGETQYF.

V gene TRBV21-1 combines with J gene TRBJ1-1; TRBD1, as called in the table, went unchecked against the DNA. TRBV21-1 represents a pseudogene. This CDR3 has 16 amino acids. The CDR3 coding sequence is TGTGCCAGCAGCAAAGCAGGGGGCCCCCTGAACACTGAAGCTTTCTTT. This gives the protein CASSKAGGPLNTEAFF.

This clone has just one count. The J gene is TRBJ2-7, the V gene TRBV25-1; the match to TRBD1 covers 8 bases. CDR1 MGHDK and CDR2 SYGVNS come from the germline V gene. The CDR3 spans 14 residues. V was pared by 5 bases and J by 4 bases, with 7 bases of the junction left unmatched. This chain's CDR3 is CASSTRTGRYEQYF. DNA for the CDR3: TGTGCCAGCAGTACCAGGACAGGGAGGTACGAGCAGTACTTC.

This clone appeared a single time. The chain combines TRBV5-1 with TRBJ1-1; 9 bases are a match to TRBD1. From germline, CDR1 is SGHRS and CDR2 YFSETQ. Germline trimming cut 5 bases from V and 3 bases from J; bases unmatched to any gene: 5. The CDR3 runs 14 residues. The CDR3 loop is CASSLDRGYTEAFF. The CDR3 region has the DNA TGCGCCAGCAGTCTGGACAGGGGATACACTGAAGCTTTCTTT.

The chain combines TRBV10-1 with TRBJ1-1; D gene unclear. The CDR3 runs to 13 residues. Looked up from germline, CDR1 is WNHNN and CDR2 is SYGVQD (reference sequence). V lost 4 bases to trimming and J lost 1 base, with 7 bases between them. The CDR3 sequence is CASSAQPNTEAFF. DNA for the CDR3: TGCGCCAGCAGTGCACAGCCGAACACTGAAGCTTTCTTT.

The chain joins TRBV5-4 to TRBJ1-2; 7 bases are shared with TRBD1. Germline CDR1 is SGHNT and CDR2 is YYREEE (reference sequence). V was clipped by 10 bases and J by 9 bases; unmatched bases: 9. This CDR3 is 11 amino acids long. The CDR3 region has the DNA TGTGCCGGATTGACAGGGAATCGCTACACCTTC. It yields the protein CAGLTGNRYTF.

The CDR3 reads CASSGTDDTEAFF. For the CDR3, the DNA is TGTGCCAGCAGTGGGACAGACGACACTGAAGCTTTCTTT. The V gene is TRBV6-1, the J gene TRBJ1-1, with D possibly matching TRBD1 (6 bases). Trimming cost V 4 bases and J 3 bases, with 9 bases left between them. This CDR3 has 13 residues. Germline CDR1 MNHNS, CDR2 SASEGT.

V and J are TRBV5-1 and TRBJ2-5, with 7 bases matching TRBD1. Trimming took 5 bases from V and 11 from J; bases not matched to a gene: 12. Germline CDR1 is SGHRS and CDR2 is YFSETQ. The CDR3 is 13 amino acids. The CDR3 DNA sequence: TGCGCCAGCAGGCCGGGACAGAACACCGGGCAGTACTTC. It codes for CASRPGQNTGQYF.

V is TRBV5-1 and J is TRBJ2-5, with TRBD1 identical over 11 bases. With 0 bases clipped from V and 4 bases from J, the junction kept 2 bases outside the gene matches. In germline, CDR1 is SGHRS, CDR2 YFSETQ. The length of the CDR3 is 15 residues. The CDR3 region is CASSLEGTGGETQYF. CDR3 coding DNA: TGCGCCAGCAGCTTGGAAGGGACAGGGGGAGAGACCCAGTACTTC.

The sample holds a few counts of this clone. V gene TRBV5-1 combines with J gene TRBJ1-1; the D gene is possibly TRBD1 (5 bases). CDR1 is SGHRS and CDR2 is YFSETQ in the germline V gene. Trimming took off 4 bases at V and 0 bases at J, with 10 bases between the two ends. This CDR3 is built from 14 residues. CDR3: CASSPQVMNTEAFF. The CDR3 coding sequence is TGCGCCAGCAGCCCACAGGTTATGAACACTGAAGCTTTCTTT.